The 28 T cell receptor beta chains listed next were all sequenced from one sample in a study of cytomegalovirus exposure and HLA in healthy donors. Primers for the PCR totalled 60 Vbeta and 13 Jbeta. The method was immunoSEQ multiplex PCR; TCRdb's version includes in-frame clones alone and lacks a portion of them. The table has roughly 150,000 clones, roughly 74% seen once; the top ten hold around 11%. The specimen sequenced was PBMCs. The receptor source for this set is a man in his late teens or twenties in good health and CMV-seropositive.

The chain joins TRBV7-9 to TRBJ2-3; the D gene is possibly TRBD1 (6 bases). Trimming left V 5 bases short and J 5 bases short, with 20 bases between. The CDR3 totals 16 residues. Germline V CDR1 and CDR2: SEHNR, FQNEAQ (reference sequence). The CDR3 region is CASSPLYTGSEDTQYF. CDR3 sequence (DNA): TGTGCCAGCAGCCCCCTATATACAGGGTCTGAAGATACGCAGTATTTT.

The rearrangement links TRBV5-1 to TRBJ1-1; 9 bases agree with TRBD1. The CDR3 has 14 amino acids. Germline CDR1 and CDR2: SGHRS and YFSETQ. After removal of 4 bases from V and 4 bases from J, the junction contained 5 bases not matched to a gene. The CDR3 sequence: CASSPRGQGTEAFF. In nucleotides, the CDR3 is TGCGCCAGCAGCCCCCGGGGACAGGGCACTGAAGCTTTCTTT.

The V and J genes are TRBV5-1 and TRBJ2-5; TRBD1 agrees at 11 bases. The end of the DNA fits TRBJ2-7 better, so the J call may be wrong. Germline loops: CDR1 SGHRS, CDR2 YFSETQ. CDR3 size: 16 residues. The CDR3 nucleotides read TGCGCCAGCAGCCTACCTAAAGGGACAGGGGGAAACGAGCAGTACTTC. This codes for CASSLPKGTGGNEQYF.

This rearrangement joins TRBV28 to TRBJ1-1; 8 bases agree with TRBD1. The CDR3 extends over 13 amino acids. J was trimmed by 5 bases and V by 5 bases; bases with no gene match: 4. CDR1 and CDR2 from the germline V gene are MDHEN and SYDVKM. Here the CDR3 reads CASSLNRGTEAFF. CDR3 nucleotides: TGTGCCAGCAGTCTAAACAGGGGGACTGAAGCTTTCTTT.

This clone was seen only a few times. Additional DNA sequences in this sample encode the identical CDR3. V is TRBV7-9 and J is TRBJ2-2; unclear D gene. The V gene's germline CDR1 is SEHNR and CDR2 FQNEAQ (reference sequence). V was trimmed by 1 base and J by 5 bases, leaving 5 bases between them. This CDR3 comprises 13 residues. CDR3 DNA: TGTGCCAGCAGCTTAGGTCGGACCGGGGAGCTGTTTTTT. Translating gives CASSLGRTGELFF.

The chain couples TRBV30 to TRBJ1-2; tentatively, D is TRBD1 (6 bases). Germline lookup yields CDR1 GTSNPN and CDR2 SVGIG (reference sequence). Trimming removed 0 bases from V and 3 bases from J, with 14 bases in between. The CDR3 totals 15 residues. The CDR3, as DNA: TGTGCCTGGAGTGTTGTGGGGGCCGGGGACTATGGCTACACCTTC. It yields the protein CAWSVVGAGDYGYTF.

This chain links TRBV27 with TRBJ2-3, with 14 positions matching TRBD2. V gave up 5 bases and J gave up 5 bases; unmatched junction bases: 6. This CDR3 is built from 16 residues. CDR1 and CDR2 from the germline V gene are MNHEY and SMNVEV (reference sequence). This CDR3 reads CASSRLAGGPRDTQYF. The CDR3 DNA sequence: TGTGCCAGCAGTAGACTAGCGGGAGGGCCCAGAGATACGCAGTATTTT.

The chain employs TRBV11-2 and TRBJ2-7, with 10 bases that match TRBD1. Germline-derived CDR1 and CDR2 are SGHAT and FQNNGV. The CDR3 has 13 residues. V was pared by 4 bases and J by 6 bases, with 3 bases of the junction left unmatched. Here the CDR3 reads CASSSTGGVEQYF. The CDR3 DNA reads as TGTGCCAGCAGCTCGACAGGGGGCGTCGAGCAGTACTTC.

This sequence joins TRBV7-9 and TRBJ1-1; 10 nucleotides line up with TRBD1. CDR3 length: 15 amino acids. The V segment lost 6 bases and the J segment 5 bases; nucleotides outside the gene matches: 9. CDR1 SEHNR and CDR2 FQNEAQ come from the germline V gene (reference sequence). This chain's CDR3 is CASRPPGQGRTEAFF. CDR3 in DNA: TGTGCCAGCAGGCCGCCGGGACAGGGGAGAACTGAAGCTTTCTTT.

Only a few counts were recorded for this clone. The chain uses TRBV28 and TRBJ2-7, with 11 bases lining up with TRBD2. Germline CDR1 MDHEN, CDR2 SYDVKM. The CDR3 consists of 18 residues. V shed 3 bases and J 0 bases; nucleotides not matched to a gene: 10. This CDR3 is CASSLEASGRTGSYEQYF. In DNA form, the CDR3 reads TGTGCCAGCAGTTTGGAGGCTAGCGGGAGGACGGGCTCCTACGAGCAGTACTTC.

This chain joins TRBV18 and TRBJ2-7; 13 positions agree with TRBD2. The CDR3 has 15 amino acids. V lost 4 bases to trimming and J lost 5 bases; unmatched junction nucleotides: 5. CDR1 is KGHSH, CDR2 LQKENI, per germline. Here the CDR3 reads CASSLGLAGDDEQYF. The DNA for the CDR3 is TGTGCCAGCTCACTCGGACTAGCGGGAGATGACGAGCAGTACTTC.

V gene TRBV9 combines with J gene TRBJ2-5, with 8 bases matching TRBD2. The CDR3 is made up of 15 amino acids. Trimming removed 0 bases from V and 4 bases from J; junction bases left unmatched: 5. Germline loops: CDR1 SGDLS, CDR2 YYNGEE. CDR3 bases: TGTGCCAGCAGCGTAGCGGGAGGGTTTGGAGAGACCCAGTACTTC. The encoded protein is CASSVAGGFGETQYF.

This clone showed up just once. The CDR3 region is CASSQDQRSSYNEQFF. The CDR3 nucleotides read TGCGCCAGCAGCCAAGACCAGCGCAGCTCCTACAATGAGCAGTTCTTC. The V call is TRBV4-1, the J call TRBJ2-1; D gene uncertain. CDR1 and CDR2 (germline): MGHRA, YSYEKL. CDR3 size: 16 residues. V was pared by 0 bases and J by 0 bases, with 9 bases between.

J is TRBJ2-3 and V is TRBV5-1; 14 nucleotides agree with TRBD2. Germline V gene lookup returns CDR1 SGHRS and CDR2 YFSETQ. Trimming removed 2 bases from V and 5 bases from J; junction bases left unmatched: 4. This CDR3 is 16 amino acids long. This CDR3 reads CASSFYGLAGGDTQYF. Written as DNA, the CDR3 is TGCGCCAGCAGCTTTTATGGACTAGCGGGAGGAGATACGCAGTATTTT.

This clone appeared a single time. The rearrangement uses TRBV28 and TRBJ1-2, with a possible D match to TRBD1 (6 bases). Trimming took 2 bases from V and 3 from J, leaving 10 bases between them. This CDR3 is built from 14 residues. Germline values: CDR1 MDHEN, CDR2 SYDVKM. The CDR3 is CASSLGDTYYGYTF. The CDR3 DNA follows: TGTGCCAGCAGTTTAGGGGACACGTACTATGGCTACACCTTC.

This clone was recorded once. The chain carries TRBV28 and TRBJ2-7, with 15 bases identical to TRBD2. Germline CDR1 and CDR2: MDHEN and SYDVKM. V lost 7 bases, J lost 4 bases, and 8 bases stayed unmatched. The CDR3 contains 16 residues. The CDR3 loop is CASNLEGTSGRYEQYF. The DNA of the CDR3 is TGTGCCAGCAACCTCGAAGGGACTAGCGGGAGGTACGAGCAGTACTTC.

This rearrangement joins TRBV13 to TRBJ2-1, with TRBD2 matching 14 bases. This CDR3 is built from 18 residues. Trimming removed 5 bases from V and 1 base from J; junction bases left unmatched: 7. Germline assignment: CDR1 PRHDT and CDR2 FYEKMQ (reference sequence). CDR3 region: CASSLRTSGGLSYNEQFF. The CDR3 region has the DNA TGTGCCAGCAGCCTTCGGACTAGCGGGGGGTTATCCTACAATGAGCAGTTCTTC.

This chain connects TRBV11-2 to TRBJ2-7; 8 bases map to TRBD1. The CDR3 consists of 14 residues. The junction had 7 bases not matched to a gene; V was cut back by 2 bases and J by 7 bases. CDR1 is SGHAT and CDR2 is FQNNGV in the germline V gene. As DNA, the CDR3 is TGTGCCAGCAGCTTAAGCACAGGGGGTTGGGAGCAGTACTTC. This translates into CASSLSTGGWEQYF.

In this sample, this clone turned up a few times. The chain links TRBV25-1 to TRBJ1-1; a possible D gene is TRBD1 (5 bases). This CDR3 spans 16 amino acids. Trimming left V 3 bases short and J 4 bases short, with 18 bases between. The V gene's germline CDR1 is MGHDK and CDR2 SYGVNS. The CDR3 region has the DNA TGTGCCAGCAGTGACCGCCAGATGGAAAGGGGCACTGAAGCTTTCTTT. This gives the protein CASSDRQMERGTEAFF.

In this sample, this clone turned up once. The J gene is TRBJ2-6, the V gene TRBV29-1, with 8 bases that match TRBD1. V lost 6 bases, J lost 0 bases, and 4 bases stayed unmatched. This CDR3 is built from 15 residues. CDR1 is SQVTM and CDR2 is ANQGSEA in the germline V gene. CDR3 nucleotide sequence: TGCAGCGTCGGGACAGGCCTCTCTGGGGCCAACGTCCTGACTTTC. Translated: CSVGTGLSGANVLTF.

This clone was seen only once. The chain employs TRBV27 and TRBJ2-3, with 14 positions matching TRBD2. The CDR3 sequence is 16 residues long. Germline CDR1 reads MNHEY; CDR2 reads SMNVEV (reference sequence). J lost 5 bases, V lost 6 bases, and 7 bases had no gene match. This CDR3 is CASSWGLAGARDTQYF. The DNA of the CDR3 is TGTGCCAGCAGCTGGGGACTAGCGGGAGCCAGAGATACGCAGTATTTT.

This chain uses TRBV14 with TRBJ1-2; 11 bases agree with TRBD1. CDR3 length: 17 residues. J lost 0 bases, V lost 4 bases, and 7 bases had no gene match. Germline V lookup: CDR1 SGHDN, CDR2 FVKESK. CDR3 DNA: TGTGCCAGCAGCCCTCGGACAGGGGGCGAGACTAACTATGGCTACACCTTC. Amino acid sequence: CASSPRTGGETNYGYTF.

The gene calls are TRBV5-4 and TRBJ2-7; a weak D match, TRBD2 (5 bases). Germline loops: CDR1 SGHNT, CDR2 YYREEE (reference sequence). Trimming took off 0 bases at V and 0 bases at J, with 7 bases between the two ends. The CDR3 spans 14 residues. CDR3 bases: TGTGCCAGCAGCTTGGGTGGGAGCTCCTACGAGCAGTACTTC. Translation gives CASSLGGSSYEQYF.

The rearrangement uses TRBV10-3 and TRBJ2-3; TRBD2 aligns across 8 bases. V lost 4 bases, J lost 0 bases, and 3 bases stayed unmatched. The germline gives CDR1 ENHRY, CDR2 SYGVKD. This CDR3 has 15 amino acids. The CDR3 bases are TGTGCCATCAGTGGGGGCGGGAGGAGCACAGATACGCAGTATTTT. Encoded protein: CAISGGGRSTDTQYF.

This clone was recorded a few times. The V gene is TRBV29-1, the J gene TRBJ1-2; unclear D gene. This CDR3 is built from 15 residues. Germline CDR1 and CDR2: SQVTM and ANQGSEA. V was clipped by 3 bases and J by 8 bases, with 22 bases between them. The CDR3 DNA follows: TGCAGCGTTGACGATCCCGGGGTGGCCAGCGGGGGCTACACCTTC. This codes for CSVDDPGVASGGYTF.

The V call is TRBV27, the J call TRBJ2-3; D unresolved. V lost 10 bases and J lost 2, with 16 bases in between. This CDR3 contains 14 residues. Looked up from germline, CDR1 is MNHEY and CDR2 is SMNVEV (reference sequence). CDR3 DNA: TGTGCCACTAGAGAGTTCTCCCACACAGATACGCAGTATTTT. The encoded protein is CATREFSHTDTQYF.

This rearrangement joins TRBV27 to TRBJ2-7; 11 bases are a match to TRBD2. V was clipped by 2 bases and J by 3 bases; unmatched bases: 6. The CDR3 extends over 16 amino acids. Germline loops: CDR1 MNHEY, CDR2 SMNVEV (reference sequence). The CDR3 here is CASSLKLAGEYYEQYF. CDR3 bases: TGTGCCAGCAGTTTAAAACTAGCGGGAGAGTACTACGAGCAGTACTTC.

The chain joins TRBV6-1 to TRBJ2-1, with TRBD1 matching over 12 bases. V dropped 11 bases and J dropped 5; count of bases not matched to a gene: 7. This CDR3 contains 14 residues. CDR1 and CDR2 from the germline V gene are MNHNS and SASEGT. Here the CDR3 reads CACPGDRGHNEQFF. As DNA, the CDR3 is TGTGCCTGCCCGGGGGACAGGGGGCACAATGAGCAGTTCTTC.